This T cell receptor (beta chain) was sequenced during a study of control samples from healthy donors and cancer patients. Sequencing was performed with immunoSEQ multiplex PCR; in TCRdb, only in-frame clones are kept and a portion is missing. The table includes 78,000 or so clones, roughly nine tenths detected once. The sequence derives from a woman in her 50s in good health. Sample: blood.

The CDR3 loop reads CASSLGPNYGYTF. The CDR3 coding sequence is TGTGCCAGCAGCTTAGGCCCAAACTATGGCTACACCTTC. J is TRBJ1-2 and V is TRBV11-2; D remains ambiguous. The CDR3 has 13 residues. The V end was cut by 1 base, the J end by 2 bases, with 5 bases between. CDR1 is SGHAT and CDR2 is FQNNGV in the germline V gene.